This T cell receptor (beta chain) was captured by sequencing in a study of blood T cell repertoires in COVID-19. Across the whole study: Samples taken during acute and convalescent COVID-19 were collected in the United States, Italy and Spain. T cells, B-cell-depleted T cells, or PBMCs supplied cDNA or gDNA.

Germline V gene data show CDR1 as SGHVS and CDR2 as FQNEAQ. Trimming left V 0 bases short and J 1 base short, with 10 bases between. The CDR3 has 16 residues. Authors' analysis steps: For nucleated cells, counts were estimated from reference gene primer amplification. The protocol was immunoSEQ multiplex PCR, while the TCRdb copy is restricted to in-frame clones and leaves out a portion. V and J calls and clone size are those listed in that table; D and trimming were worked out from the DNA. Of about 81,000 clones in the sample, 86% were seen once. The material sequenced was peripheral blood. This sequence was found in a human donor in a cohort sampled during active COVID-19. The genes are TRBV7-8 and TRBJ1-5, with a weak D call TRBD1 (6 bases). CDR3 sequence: CASSLAGGASNQPQHF. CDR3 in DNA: TGTGCCAGCAGCTTAGCAGGGGGGGCGAGCAATCAGCCCCAGCATTTT.